This is a list of T cell receptor beta chains from one sample in a study of regulatory T cells in long-lasting Graves disease. TCRdb called the multiplex PCR reads again in MiXCR, with one record for every CDR3 protein. The sample contains 400,000 to 500,000 distinct CDR3 sequences, about 17% of which appear only once. The same specimen was also included in a second study, on T cells in Graves' hyperthyroidism and ophthalmopathy.

This sample comprised peripheral blood mononuclear cells (PBMCs), obtained at new diagnosis, from a patient treated with antithyroid drugs. These receptors all come from a woman under 30 with Graves disease. Both conserved end residues are part of each CDR3. The order of the fields is clone size, J gene, V gene, D gene, CDR3 protein, CDR3 DNA. A D gene is named only where the DNA matches it firmly. Only part of the rows carry a size: once, few, many, or a class if the clone is expanded.

>few|TRBJ2-2|TRBV6-1|TRBD2
CASSPTSGSMTGELFF
TGTGCCAGCAGCCCAACTAGCGGGAGTATGACCGGGGAGCTGTTTTTT
>NA|TRBJ2-1|TRBV7-2|NA
CASTPWADSYNEQFF
TGTGCCAGCACCCCCTGGGCGGATTCCTACAATGAGCAGTTCTTC
>many|TRBJ2-7|TRBV28|TRBD1
CASRPGTGFSYEQYF
TGTGCCAGCAGGCCTGGGACAGGTTTTTCCTACGAGCAGTACTTC
>many|TRBJ2-4|TRBV28|TRBD1
CASSLRGWTGAKNIQYF
TGTGCCAGCAGTTTACGAGGATGGACAGGGGCCAAAAACATTCAGTACTTC
>NA|TRBJ2-2|TRBV18|TRBD2
CASSPGLAAGELVF
TGTGCCAGCTCACCGGGACTAGCAGCCGGGGAGCTGGTTTTT
>many|TRBJ1-2|TRBV5-1|NA
CASSLAGYGYTF
TGCGCCAGCAGCTTGGCAGGGTATGGCTACACCTTC
>NA|TRBJ2-1|TRBV11-2|TRBD1
CASSLIGSGRGKLYNEQFF
TGTGCCAGCAGCTTAATAGGCAGTGGCAGGGGGAAGCTTTACAATGAGCAGTTCTTC
>few|TRBJ1-3|TRBV15|NA
CATSRDYGENTIYF
TGTGCCACCAGCAGAGATTACGGAGAAAACACCATATATTTT
>few|TRBJ2-2|TRBV6-1|NA
CASGESNTGELFF
TGTGCCAGCGGGGAGTCGAACACCGGGGAGCTGTTTTTT
>NA|TRBJ2-2|TRBV6-1|NA
CASSIRTGELFF
TGTGCCAGCAGTATCCGCACCGGGGAGCTGTTTTTT
>many|TRBJ1-1|TRBV12-3/TRBV12-4|NA
CASTPSGDVSEAFF
TGTGCCAGCACCCCATCGGGGGATGTCTCTGAAGCTTTCTTT